What follows are 3 T cell receptor beta chains derived from one specimen sequenced in a study of T cell clones after liver transplantation. Sequenced by immunoSEQ multiplex PCR; TCRdb stores in-frame clones only, minus some. Of around 110,000 clones in the sample, about nine tenths were seen once. The material was CD4+ T cells from blood, obtained 12 months after liver transplant. The receptors shown here come from a human patient who received a liver transplant. Some T cells could come from the graft donor.

This clone occurred a few times. At one end the junction does not follow the germline gene, possibly because of a read error. The chain has TRBV27 and TRBJ2-1; 9 nucleotides line up with TRBD2. The CDR3 sequence is 12 residues long. CDR1 MNHEY and CDR2 SMNVEV come from the germline V gene (reference sequence). CDR3 amino acids: CASSPRAGGPVF. In nucleotides, the CDR3 is TGTGCCAGCAGTCCTCGAGCGGGAGGACCAGTCTTC.

This chain uses TRBV30 with TRBJ2-2; D is uncertain. From germline, CDR1 is GTSNPN and CDR2 SVGIG (reference sequence). Trimming pared 2 bases from V and 7 bases from J, leaving 2 bases between. The CDR3 length is 10 residues. CDR3 DNA: TGTGCCTGGAGTCTCGGGGAGCTGTTTTTT. Amino acid sequence: CAWSLGELFF.

The chain uses TRBV7-2 and TRBJ1-5; D is uncertain. CDR3 length: 14 amino acids. V was pared by 2 bases and J by 2 bases, with 7 bases between. Looked up from germline, CDR1 is SGHTA and CDR2 is FQGNSA. The CDR3 here is CASSLLSRNQPQHF. CDR3 bases: TGTGCCAGCAGCTTACTCTCTCGCAATCAGCCCCAGCATTTT.